This T cell receptor beta chain appears in the sequencing data of a study of T cell repertoires in cytomegalovirus infection. TCRdb independently ran MiXCR on the reads; one entry per CDR3 protein. The table lists 630,000 or so distinct CDR3 sequences, 20% to 25% of them singletons. Study findings and constraints: CMV carriers having the relevant HLA were flagged by cumulative public TCR beta family frequency.

Regarding this clonotype: The antigen is undetermined.

Germline CDR1 reads SGHVS; CDR2 reads FQNEAQ. The CDR3 spans 15 residues. V lost 7 bases, J lost 5 bases, and 10 bases stayed unmatched. This TCR was recovered from a human donor in good health (CMV status not recorded). Some clones in this sample may be carry-over from other donors' samples. The chain has TRBV7-8 and TRBJ2-1; 8 bases fit TRBD2. The sequencing sample was made of CD8+ T cells from PBMCs. Here the CDR3 reads CASTPGGGANNEQFF. The CDR3 bases are TGTGCCAGCACCCCGGGGGGGGGGGCGAACAATGAGCAGTTCTTC. Filled out from reference TRBV7-8 and TRBJ2-1, the complete variable domain reads GAGVSQSPRYKVAKRGQDVALRCDPISGHVSLFWYQQALGQGPEFLTYFQNEAQLDKSGLPSDRFFAERPEGSVSTLKIQRTQQEDSAVYLCASTPGGGANNEQFFGPGTRLTVL.